The T cell receptor beta chain under discussion was sequenced for a study of blood T cell repertoires in COVID-19. Study overall: Samples came from the United States, Italy and Spain, spanning acute and convalescent COVID-19. T cells, B-cell-depleted T cells, or PBMCs provided the cDNA or gDNA that served as material.

This CDR3 has 13 amino acids. V trimming: 4 bases; J trimming: 5 bases; junction bases outside the gene matches: 4. Clones were read by immunoSEQ multiplex PCR, and TCRdb kept only the in-frame ones, dropping some. Altogether fewer than 50,000 clones are present, about 88% being singletons, with the ten largest covering roughly a third. The TCR was taken from a man between 65 and 85 years old with active COVID-19. This sequence joins TRBV12-3 or TRBV12-4 and TRBJ1-2; TRBD1 agrees at 7 bases. The specimen was peripheral blood. CDR3: CASSSKGQYGYTF. Written as DNA, the CDR3 is TGTGCCAGCAGTTCAAAGGGACAGTATGGCTACACCTTC.